This is a list of T cell receptor beta chains from one sample in a study of blood T cell repertoires in COVID-19. TCRdb's copy holds only in-frame clones and misses some; the assay was immunoSEQ multiplex PCR. The table shows about 190,000 clones, with about 83% occurring only once. The sequenced sample consisted of peripheral blood. Every receptor here comes from a woman in her 70s with active or convalescent COVID-19. Each CDR3 is given with its conserved first and last residue. Fields, in order: V gene, clone size, D gene, J gene, CDR3 DNA, CDR3 protein. The D gene is left open where the match is weak. The listing skips clone size in some rows; elsewhere it reads once, few, many or a size class.

>TRBV19|.|.|TRBJ2-3
TGTGCCAGTAGCCTCGGATTTATAGGGGCACAAGATACGCAGTATTTT
CASSLGFIGAQDTQYF
>TRBV3-1/TRBV3-2|.|TRBD1|TRBJ2-1
TGTGCCAGCAGCCGGTCCGGGACAGGGGACCTCTACAATGAGCAGTTCTTC
CASSRSGTGDLYNEQFF
>TRBV12-3/TRBV12-4|.|.|TRBJ1-4
TGTGCCAGCAGTTTCGGGGTCGAAAAACTGTTTTTT
CASSFGVEKLFF
>TRBV6-6|.|.|TRBJ1-1
TGTGCCAGCAGTAAATTGCGGGCTGAAGCTTTCTTT
CASSKLRAEAFF
>TRBV29-1|.|.|TRBJ2-3
TGCAGCGCTGCGGTGGATACGCAGTATTTT
CSAAVDTQYF
>TRBV13|.|.|TRBJ2-1
TGTGCCAGCAGCCAATGGGACTTGACGAATGAGCAGTTCTTC
CASSQWDLTNEQFF
>TRBV5-1|.|TRBD1|TRBJ1-1
TGCGCCAGCAGCTTGGGACAGGGCGCCTTGAACACTGAAGCTTTCTTT
CASSLGQGALNTEAFF
>TRBV28|once|.|TRBJ2-4
TGTGCCAGCAGTTTAAGGCCACAGTGGGGCCCAGCCAAAAACATTCAGTACTTC
CASSLRPQWGPAKNIQYF
>TRBV27|once|.|TRBJ2-7
TGTGCCAGCAGTTTAGGGGCGGACTACGAGCAGTACTTC
CASSLGADYEQYF
>TRBV3-1/TRBV3-2|.|.|TRBJ2-3
TGTGCCAGCAGCCAAGCCCCCACCAGGGGTCAGGATACGCAGTATTTT
CASSQAPTRGQDTQYF
>TRBV6-5|.|.|TRBJ2-7
TGTGCCAGCAGTACGAGGGGGGGTCCATACGAGCAGTACTTC
CASSTRGGPYEQYF
>TRBV18|.|.|TRBJ2-3
TGTGCCAGCTCACCACCGTCTAGCACAGATACGCAGTATTTT
CASSPPSSTDTQYF
>TRBV4-2|.|.|TRBJ1-2
TGTGCCAGCAGCCAAGGGGGGGGCTATGGCTACACCTTC
CASSQGGGYGYTF
>TRBV19|.|TRBD1|TRBJ2-5
TGTGCCAGTAGCCAGACAGGGACAGAGACCCAGTACTTC
CASSQTGTETQYF
>TRBV7-3|few|TRBD2|TRBJ2-1
TGTGCCAGCAGCCAGGGACTAGCGTCGTACAATGAGCAGTTCTTC
CASSQGLASYNEQFF
>TRBV9|.|TRBD2|TRBJ2-7
TGTGCCAGCAGCGTGACTAGCGGGAAAGTCGAGCAGTACTTC
CASSVTSGKVEQYF
>TRBV7-6|.|TRBD2|TRBJ2-3
TGTGCCAGCAGCTCCGGACTAGCTGGGACAGATACGCAGTATTTT
CASSSGLAGTDTQYF
>TRBV6-1|.|TRBD1|TRBJ2-7
TGTGCCAGCAGTGAACTAGGCGGGACAGGGGGCGCTAGGAAAAAGCAGTACTTC
CASSELGGTGGARKKQYF
>TRBV24-1|.|TRBD1|TRBJ1-3
TGTGCCACCAGTGGTCAAGGACAGGAGTTTGTCACCATATATTTT
CATSGQGQEFVTIYF
>TRBV5-1|.|.|TRBJ1-2
TGCGCCAGCAGCTTTAGTCCGCCTTATGGCTACACCTTC
CASSFSPPYGYTF
>TRBV7-2|.|.|TRBJ2-1
TGTGCCAGCAGCTTATCCCAGGGCTCCTACAATGAGCAGTTCTTC
CASSLSQGSYNEQFF
>TRBV4-1|.|TRBD1|TRBJ1-5
TGCGCCAGCAGCCAAGGGACAGGGCGGACAAGTCAGCCCCAGCATTTT
CASSQGTGRTSQPQHF
>TRBV9|.|TRBD1|TRBJ1-1
TGTGCCAGCAGCGTCGGACAATCAGGGGGTAAGAACACTGAAGCTTTCTTT
CASSVGQSGGKNTEAFF
>TRBV29-1|.|TRBD2|TRBJ2-1
TGCAGCGTAGATACGGGACTAGCAAACAATGAGCAGTTCTTC
CSVDTGLANNEQFF
>TRBV28|.|.|TRBJ1-5
TGTGCCAGCACCCCCGGGATTCGCCCTTATAGCAATCAGCCCCAGCATTTT
CASTPGIRPYSNQPQHF
>TRBV2|.|TRBD1|TRBJ2-7
TGTGCCAGCAGCTCCGAGTACAGGGGCGAGCAGTACTTC
CASSSEYRGEQYF
>TRBV5-1|.|TRBD1|TRBJ2-3
TGCGCCAGCAGCCCCGACGGGCGGACAGGGGGCGCGACAGATACGCAGTATTTT
CASSPDGRTGGATDTQYF
>TRBV27|.|.|TRBJ2-5
TGTGCCAGCAGTTCCAGGAAAGCTTTACACCAAGAGACCCAGTACTTC
CASSSRKALHQETQYF
>TRBV20-1|.|.|TRBJ2-5
TGCAGTGCTAGACTCCTGGAGACCCAGTACTTC
CSARLLETQYF
>TRBV3-1/TRBV3-2|.|.|TRBJ1-2
TGTGCCAGCAGACAACAAGCTGGGCGAACTAACTATGGCTACACCTTC
CASRQQAGRTNYGYTF
>TRBV10-3|.|.|TRBJ2-1
TGTGCCATCAGTGTGGGTCTCGGGGATGAGCAGTTCTTC
CAISVGLGDEQFF
>TRBV28|few|TRBD2|TRBJ2-7
TGTGCCAGCAGTTTAGTGACTAGCGGGAGTTACGAGCAGTACTTC
CASSLVTSGSYEQYF
>TRBV27|.|TRBD2|TRBJ2-3
TGTGCCAGCAGCTCGCACCCCCTGAGACTAGCGGGAGGGTACACAGATACGCAGTATTTT
CASSSHPLRLAGGYTDTQYF
>TRBV18|.|.|TRBJ1-2
TGTGCCAGCTCACCCCAGGGTGACTATGGCTACACCTTC
CASSPQGDYGYTF
>TRBV6-6|.|TRBD2|TRBJ2-3
TGTGCCAGCAGTTACGGGGTAGCGGGAGGAGGGCAGTATTTT
CASSYGVAGGGQYF
>TRBV5-1|.|TRBD2|TRBJ2-1
TGCGCCAGCAGCCGGGGGGGTTCTAGCGGTGAATACAATGAGCAGTTCTTC
CASSRGGSSGEYNEQFF
>TRBV2|.|.|TRBJ2-7
TGTGCCAGCAGAGTAGGAGGGGCTAGCTCCTACGAGCAGTACTTC
CASRVGGASSYEQYF
>TRBV19|.|TRBD1|TRBJ2-7
TGTGCCAGTAGTCCTACCGGGACAGGGACCTACGAGCAGTACTTC
CASSPTGTGTYEQYF
>TRBV15|.|.|TRBJ2-5
TGTGCCACCAGCAGAGATTCTCACAGGGCAGCCGAGACCCAGTACTTC
CATSRDSHRAAETQYF
>TRBV4-2|.|TRBD2|TRBJ2-2
TGTGCCAGCAGCCAAGAGGTGGCAGGGCGGGGGATCGCCGGGGAGCTGTTTTTT
CASSQEVAGRGIAGELFF
>TRBV5-1|.|TRBD1|TRBJ2-7
TGCGCCAGCAGCTCAGGGGGCCGGTACGAGCAGTACTTC
CASSSGGRYEQYF
>TRBV27|.|.|TRBJ2-7
TGTGCCAGCAGTCGGGGGTACGAGCAGTACTTC
CASSRGYEQYF
>TRBV28|.|.|TRBJ2-1
TGTGCCAGCAGTTTATTGGGGGGTGAGCAGTTCTTC
CASSLLGGEQFF
>TRBV9|.|TRBD1|TRBJ2-3
TGTGCCAGCAGCGTAGCTGAGGGACAGGGCCTCCCCACAGATACGCAGTATTTT
CASSVAEGQGLPTDTQYF
>TRBV18|.|.|TRBJ1-5
TGTGCCAGCTCACCTGCCGGGATTGGTAATCAGCCCCAGCATTTT
CASSPAGIGNQPQHF
>TRBV3-1/TRBV3-2|.|TRBD2|TRBJ2-5
TGTGCCAGCAGCTATAGCGGGAGTGAGACCCAGTACTTC
CASSYSGSETQYF
>TRBV2|.|.|TRBJ2-5
TGTGCCAGCAGTGAAGCGGGCCGGGAGCAGACCCAGTACTTC
CASSEAGREQTQYF
>TRBV5-5|.|TRBD1|TRBJ2-7
TGTGCCAGCAGCTTGGGGACAGGGAACTACGAGCAGTACTTC
CASSLGTGNYEQYF
>TRBV9|.|TRBD1|TRBJ1-1
TGTGCCAGCAGCGTAGCTTGGACTGATCAGCAGGGGGGAAATAAAACTGAAGCTTTCTTT
CASSVAWTDQQGGNKTEAFF
>TRBV7-2|.|TRBD1|TRBJ2-1
TGTGCCAGCACCCCTGAACAGGGGCGGCAGTTCTTC
CASTPEQGRQFF
>TRBV19|.|TRBD2|TRBJ2-5
TGTGCCAGTAGTATAGATCACAGGGCTAGCGGGAGTAGTGAGACCCAGTACTTC
CASSIDHRASGSSETQYF